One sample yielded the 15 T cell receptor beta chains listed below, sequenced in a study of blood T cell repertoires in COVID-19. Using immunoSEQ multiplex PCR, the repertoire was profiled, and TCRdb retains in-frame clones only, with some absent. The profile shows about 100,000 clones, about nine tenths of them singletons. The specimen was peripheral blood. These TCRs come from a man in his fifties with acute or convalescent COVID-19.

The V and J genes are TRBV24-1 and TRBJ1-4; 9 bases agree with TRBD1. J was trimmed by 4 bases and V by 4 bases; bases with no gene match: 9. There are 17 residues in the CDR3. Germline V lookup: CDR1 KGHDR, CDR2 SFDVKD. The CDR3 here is CATSESSGTGSNEKLFF. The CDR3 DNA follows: TGTGCCACCAGTGAATCCTCCGGGACAGGGAGTAATGAAAAACTGTTTTTT.

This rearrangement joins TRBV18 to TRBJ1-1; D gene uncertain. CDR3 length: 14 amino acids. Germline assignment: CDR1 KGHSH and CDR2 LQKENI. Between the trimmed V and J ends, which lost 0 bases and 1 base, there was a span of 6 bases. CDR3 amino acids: CASSPPPGNTEAFF. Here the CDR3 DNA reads TGTGCCAGCTCACCACCCCCGGGGAACACTGAAGCTTTCTTT.

The CDR3 protein is CASSRTLNTEAFF. Here the CDR3 DNA reads TGTGCCAGCAGCCGGACTCTGAACACTGAAGCTTTCTTT. The chain combines TRBV14 with TRBJ1-1; D remains unclear. Germline V lookup: CDR1 SGHDN, CDR2 FVKESK. The germline V and J ends were trimmed by 4 bases and 0 bases, with 6 bases remaining between them. The CDR3 runs 13 residues.

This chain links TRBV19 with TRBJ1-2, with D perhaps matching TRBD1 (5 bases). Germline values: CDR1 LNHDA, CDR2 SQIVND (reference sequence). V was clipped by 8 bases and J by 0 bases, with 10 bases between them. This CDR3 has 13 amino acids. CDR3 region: CASQGFANYGYTF. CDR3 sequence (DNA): TGTGCCAGTCAGGGATTTGCTAACTATGGCTACACCTTC.

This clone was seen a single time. Here the CDR3 DNA reads TGTGCCAGCAGCATAAGGGAGATTATCTCCGGGGAGCTGTTTTTT. Its protein is CASSIREIISGELFF. The chain recombines TRBV7-2 with TRBJ2-2; possibly TRBD2 for D (5 bases). Germline V gene sequence: CDR1 SGHTA, CDR2 FQGNSA. The CDR3 has 15 residues. V was clipped by 5 bases and J by 6 bases, with 16 bases between them.

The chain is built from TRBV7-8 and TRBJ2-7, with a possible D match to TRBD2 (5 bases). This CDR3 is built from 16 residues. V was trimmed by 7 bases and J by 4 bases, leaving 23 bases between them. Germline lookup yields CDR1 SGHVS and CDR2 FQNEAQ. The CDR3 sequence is CASTARLAPLEYEQYF. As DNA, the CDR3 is TGTGCCAGCACCGCCCGTCTAGCACCTCTTGAGTACGAGCAGTACTTC.

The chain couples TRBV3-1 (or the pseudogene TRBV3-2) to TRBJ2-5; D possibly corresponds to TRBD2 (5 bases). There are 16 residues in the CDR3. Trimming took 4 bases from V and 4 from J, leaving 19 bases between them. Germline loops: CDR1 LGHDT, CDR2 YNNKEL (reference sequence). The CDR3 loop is CASSLRRVRDRETQYF. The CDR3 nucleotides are TGTGCCAGCAGCCTAAGGCGGGTCAGAGATCGAGAGACCCAGTACTTC.

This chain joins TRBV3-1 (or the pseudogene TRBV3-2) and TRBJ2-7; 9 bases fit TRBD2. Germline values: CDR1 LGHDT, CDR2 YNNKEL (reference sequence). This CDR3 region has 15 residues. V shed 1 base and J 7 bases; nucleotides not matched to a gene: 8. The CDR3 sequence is CASSQVRRGGGEQYF. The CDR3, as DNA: TGTGCCAGCAGCCAAGTACGGCGGGGGGGAGGGGAGCAGTACTTC.

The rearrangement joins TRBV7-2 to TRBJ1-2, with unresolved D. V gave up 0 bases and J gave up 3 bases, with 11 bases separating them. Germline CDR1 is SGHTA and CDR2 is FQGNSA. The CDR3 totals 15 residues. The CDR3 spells CASSLAGPGDYGYTF. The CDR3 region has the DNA TGTGCCAGCAGCTTAGCAGGCCCGGGAGACTATGGCTACACCTTC.

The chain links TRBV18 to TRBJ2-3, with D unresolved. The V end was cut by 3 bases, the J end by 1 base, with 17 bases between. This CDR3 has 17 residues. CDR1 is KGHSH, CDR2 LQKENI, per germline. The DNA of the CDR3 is TGTGCCAGCTCACCCGAGGTGGCGCGTTCTGGCACAGATACGCAGTATTTT. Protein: CASSPEVARSGTDTQYF.

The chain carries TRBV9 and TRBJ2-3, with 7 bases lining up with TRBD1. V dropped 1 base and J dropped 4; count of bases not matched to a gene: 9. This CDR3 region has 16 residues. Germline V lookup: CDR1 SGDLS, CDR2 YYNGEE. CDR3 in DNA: TGTGCCAGCAGCGTATTATCCCACAGGGGAGCAGATACGCAGTATTTT. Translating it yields CASSVLSHRGADTQYF.

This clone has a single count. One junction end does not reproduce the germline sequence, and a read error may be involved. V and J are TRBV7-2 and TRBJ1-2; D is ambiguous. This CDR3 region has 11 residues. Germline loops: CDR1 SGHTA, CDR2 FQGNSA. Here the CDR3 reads CASSLGTTHAF. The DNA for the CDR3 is TGTGCCAGCAGCTTAGGTACAACCCATGCCTTC.

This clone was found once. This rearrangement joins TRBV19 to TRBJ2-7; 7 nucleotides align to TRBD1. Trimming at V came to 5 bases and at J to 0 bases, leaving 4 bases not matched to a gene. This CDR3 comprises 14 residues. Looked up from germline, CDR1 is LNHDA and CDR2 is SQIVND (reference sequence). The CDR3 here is CASSVRDSSYEQYF. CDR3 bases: TGTGCCAGTAGTGTCCGGGACAGCTCCTACGAGCAGTACTTC.

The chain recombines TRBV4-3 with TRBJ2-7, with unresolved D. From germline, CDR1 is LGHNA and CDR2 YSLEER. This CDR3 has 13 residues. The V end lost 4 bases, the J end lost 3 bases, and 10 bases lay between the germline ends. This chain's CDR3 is CASSLYTHYEQYF. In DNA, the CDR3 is TGCGCCAGCAGCCTATATACACACTACGAGCAGTACTTC.

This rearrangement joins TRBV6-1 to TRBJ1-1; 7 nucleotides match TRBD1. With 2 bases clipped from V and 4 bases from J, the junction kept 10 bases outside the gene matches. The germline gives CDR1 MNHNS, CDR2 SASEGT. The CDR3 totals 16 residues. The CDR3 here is CASSERGTASPTEAFF. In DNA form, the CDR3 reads TGTGCCAGCAGTGAAAGGGGGACAGCCTCTCCCACTGAAGCTTTCTTT.